The 19 T cell receptor beta chains presented below share a single source sample, sequenced in a study of identical twins. MiXCR, run by TCRdb on the 5' RACE reads, gives a single entry per CDR3 protein. The sample comprises around 200,000 distinct CDR3 sequences, less than 10% of which are singletons, and about 5.5% rests with the top ten. The source material was memory (CD45RO+) T cells sorted from blood. These receptors originate from a woman between 18 and 30 years old in good health.

This clonotype was counted a few times. The chain joins TRBV7-3 to TRBJ2-1, with 7 bases aligning to TRBD1. J lost 9 bases, V lost 5 bases, and 7 bases had no gene match. The germline CDR1 and CDR2 sequences are SGHTA and FQGTGA. The CDR3 totals 13 residues. The CDR3 coding sequence is TGTGCCAGCAGCGCAAGGACAGGCGGTGAGCAGTTCTTC. Its translation is CASSARTGGEQFF.

Only a few counts were recorded for this clonotype. This chain joins TRBV6-2 or TRBV6-3 and TRBJ2-7; D is uncertain. Germline-derived CDR1 and CDR2 are MNHEY and SVGEGT. V shed 5 bases and J shed 9 bases, with 14 bases lying between them. The CDR3 spans 12 residues. CDR3 region: CASSLYMGTQYF. The CDR3 DNA reads as TGTGCCAGCAGTCTCTATATGGGTACGCAGTACTTC.

This clonotype has at least ten counts. This chain joins TRBV5-1 and TRBJ2-2, with D perhaps matching TRBD1 (5 bases). Germline-derived CDR1 and CDR2 are SGHRS and YFSETQ. The V and J ends lost 1 base and 7 bases respectively, with 8 bases between them. CDR3 size: 13 residues. This CDR3 reads CASSLRGIGELFF. CDR3 DNA: TGCGCCAGCAGCTTGAGGGGAATCGGGGAGCTGTTTTTT.

V is TRBV12-3 or TRBV12-4 and J is TRBJ2-3; 7 bases align to TRBD1. After removal of 6 bases from V and 0 bases from J, the junction contained 9 bases not matched to a gene. This CDR3 region has 16 residues. Here the CDR3 reads CASRPDRTSSTDTQYF. The CDR3 DNA sequence: TGTGCCAGCAGACCGGACAGGACCTCTAGCACAGATACGCAGTATTTT.

This clonotype was detected ten times or more. The genes are TRBV5-1 and TRBJ2-1; D is ambiguous. The ends were cut back, 2 bases at V and 0 bases at J, with 12 bases in the middle. The length of the CDR3 is 16 residues. Germline V CDR1 and CDR2: SGHRS, YFSETQ. DNA for the CDR3: TGCGCCAGCAGCTTAGAGCGCCCTAGCTCCTACAATGAGCAGTTCTTC. Amino acid sequence: CASSLERPSSYNEQFF. The full variable domain, its missing parts supplied by reference TRBV5-1 and TRBJ2-1, is KAGVTQTPRYLIKTRGQQVTLSCSPISGHRSVSWYQQTPGQGLQFLFEYFSETQRNKGNFPGRFSGRQFSNSRSEMNVSTLELGDSALYLCASSLERPSSYNEQFFGPGTRLTVL.

This clonotype was picked up many times. This rearrangement joins TRBV20-1 to TRBJ1-1; 10 bases are shared with TRBD1. This CDR3 region has 12 residues. Losses at the gene ends were 5 bases for V and 11 bases for J; bases not matched to a gene: 8. The germline V gene has CDR1 DFQATT and CDR2 SNEGSKA (reference sequence). The CDR3 bases are TGCAGTGCTCGGCCGACAGGGGGCGAGGCTTTCTTT. Protein product: CSARPTGGEAFF.

This clonotype turned up a few times. The chain combines TRBV9 with TRBJ1-2; no firm D call. This CDR3 contains 15 residues. Trimming cost V 1 base and J 8 bases, with 18 bases left between them. Germline values: CDR1 SGDLS, CDR2 YYNGEE. This CDR3 reads CASSVSSNNLEGYTF. CDR3 sequence (DNA): TGTGCCAGCAGCGTATCGAGTAACAATCTCGAAGGCTACACCTTC. Full variable domain (remainder filled in from reference TRBV9 and TRBJ1-2): DSGVTQTPKHLITATGQRVTLRCSPRSGDLSVYWYQQSLDQGLQFLIQYYNGEERAKGNILERFSAQQFPDLHSELNLSSLELGDSALYFCASSVSSNNLEGYTFGSGTRLTVV.

This chain uses TRBV20-1 with TRBJ2-7; no clear D. Germline lookup yields CDR1 DFQATT and CDR2 SNEGSKA (reference sequence). The CDR3 contains 14 residues. The V end lost 1 base, the J end lost 5 bases, and 15 bases lay between the germline ends. CDR3 sequence (DNA): TGCAGTGCTAGAGTTAGAGCTAGTCCCCACGAGCAGTACTTC. Residues: CSARVRASPHEQYF.

Only a few counts were recorded for this clonotype. The rearrangement joins TRBV3-1 to TRBJ2-1; possible D gene TRBD1, 6 bases. V was shortened by 4 bases and J by 11 bases, with 12 bases between the two germline ends. Germline V gene lookup returns CDR1 LGHDT and CDR2 YNNKEL (reference sequence). This CDR3 comprises 12 residues. Here the CDR3 reads CASSPTGLKQFF. The CDR3 DNA reads TGTGCCAGCAGCCCGACAGGCCTAAAGCAGTTCTTC.

This clonotype was detected only a few times. This chain joins TRBV7-2 and TRBJ2-2; 11 bases map to TRBD2. From germline, CDR1 is SGHTA and CDR2 FQGNSA. This CDR3 comprises 17 residues. Trimming at V came to 4 bases and at J to 6 bases, leaving 10 bases not matched to a gene. The CDR3 loop is CASSSRLAGYNPGELFF. The CDR3 nucleotides are TGTGCCAGCAGCTCCCGACTAGCGGGATATAACCCCGGGGAGCTGTTTTTT.

This clonotype was found many times. The CDR3 DNA sequence: TGTGCCAGCAGCTTGGGAGCCCCCAATGAGCAGTTCTTC. Translated: CASSLGAPNEQFF. This chain connects TRBV5-5 to TRBJ2-1; D is ambiguous. Trimming removed 0 bases at V and 6 bases at J, with 7 bases between. CDR3 length equals 13 residues. CDR1 and CDR2 (germline): SGHKS, YYEKEE (reference sequence).

This chain uses TRBV4-2 with TRBJ2-1; no firm D call. The CDR3 has 16 residues. Trimming removed 0 bases from V and 0 bases from J, with 9 bases in between. Germline CDR1 LGHNA, CDR2 YNFKEQ. CDR3 in DNA: TGTGCCAGCAGCCAAGATTTCTCCAGCTCCTACAATGAGCAGTTCTTC. This translates into CASSQDFSSSYNEQFF.

This clonotype was picked up many times. The chain combines TRBV24-1 with TRBJ2-2; D is possibly TRBD1 (6 bases). The CDR3 length is 16 residues. Germline values: CDR1 KGHDR, CDR2 SFDVKD. With 7 bases removed from V and 5 bases from J, the gap between germline ends came to 19 bases. Here the CDR3 DNA reads TGTGCCACCAGCCCGAGGGACACTGGGGGAACCGGGGAGCTGTTTTTT. Encoded protein: CATSPRDTGGTGELFF.

This clonotype was observed a handful of times. The V and J genes are TRBV7-2 and TRBJ1-3; D call uncertain. The germline CDR1 and CDR2 sequences are SGHTA and FQGNSA. V gave up 5 bases and J gave up 0 bases, with 11 bases separating them. The CDR3 is 15 residues long. As DNA, the CDR3 is TGTGCCAGCAGCCTTCTAGCCTCCTCTGGAAACACCATATATTTT. This translates into CASSLLASSGNTIYF.

This chain uses TRBV12-3 or TRBV12-4 with TRBJ1-2; D may be TRBD1 (5 bases). Trimming left V 5 bases short and J 8 bases short, with 18 bases between. The CDR3 runs to 14 residues. CDR3 loop: CASSTDIRAIGYTF. The CDR3 DNA follows: TGTGCCAGCAGTACGGACATTCGGGCTATAGGCTACACCTTC.

This clonotype was found a few times. The V and J genes are TRBV12-3 or TRBV12-4 and TRBJ1-6; 8 bases agree with TRBD1. There are 17 residues in the CDR3. The ends lost 6 bases at V and 7 bases at J; junction bases unmatched: 14. As DNA, the CDR3 is TGTGCCAGCAGATTATTCGGTCTGAGGGACAGGAATTCACCCCTCCACTTT. It translates to CASRLFGLRDRNSPLHF.

The sample holds a few counts of this clonotype. The rearrangement joins TRBV20-1 to TRBJ2-7; 11 bases are shared with TRBD2. Per germline, CDR1 DFQATT and CDR2 SNEGSKA (reference sequence). Trimming at V came to 4 bases and at J to 8 bases, leaving 10 bases not matched to a gene. The CDR3 contains 14 residues. CDR3 protein: CSAINLAGGAQQYF. The DNA of the CDR3 is TGCAGTGCTATTAATCTAGCGGGAGGAGCGCAGCAGTACTTC.

This chain joins TRBV20-1 and TRBJ2-7, with 7 bases aligning to TRBD1. This CDR3 comprises 13 residues. Germline assignment: CDR1 DFQATT and CDR2 SNEGSKA (reference sequence). With 4 bases clipped from V and 5 bases from J, the junction kept 8 bases outside the gene matches. CDR3 residues: CSATGQIGHEQYF. The CDR3 bases are TGCAGTGCTACGGGACAGATAGGGCACGAGCAGTACTTC.

This clonotype was observed a few times. The chain uses TRBV7-9 and TRBJ1-2, with D tentatively TRBD1 (5 bases). The germline V gene has CDR1 SEHNR and CDR2 FQNEAQ (reference sequence). This CDR3 is 13 amino acids long. V lost 3 bases and J lost 4, with 9 bases in between. CDR3 sequence reads: CASSFRGSYGYTF. CDR3 bases: TGTGCCAGCAGCTTCCGGGGGAGCTATGGCTACACCTTC.